The 20 T cell receptor beta chains below come from one sample, sequenced in a study of blood T cells in healthy people across ages. Next came a second PCR, run for roughly 6 to 11 cycles, which used a sample-barcoded 5' primer along with a J-beta primer mix. From the 5' RACE reads, TCRdb called clonotypes with MiXCR, one entry per CDR3 protein. The table records approximately 690,000 distinct CDR3 sequences, roughly 50% of them present only once. Sequenced: blood. The receptors derive from a man in his 60s in good health.

On this clonotype: Germline is not matched at one junction end, which may reflect a read error. The chain has TRBV15 and TRBJ2-6; D not resolved. The CDR3 runs to 15 residues. Germline V gene sequence: CDR1 LNHNV, CDR2 YYDKDF (reference sequence). The CDR3 bases are TGTACCACCAGCAGAGATCGATCTGGGGCCAACGTCCTGACTTTC. Residues: CTTSRDRSGANVLTF. Supplemented by reference TRBV15 and TRBJ2-6, the full variable domain reads DAMVIQNPRYQVTQFGKPVTLSCSQTLNHNVMYWYQQKSSQAPKLLFHYYDKDFNNEADTPDNFQSRRPNTSFCFLDIRSPGLGDTAMYLCTTSRDRSGANVLTFGAGSRLTVL.

This clonotype was found a few times. This clone may be a read error of a much larger clone one base away. The V gene is TRBV9, the J gene TRBJ2-3; TRBD1 agrees at 9 bases. The CDR3 contains 15 residues. CDR1 is SGDLS and CDR2 is YYNGEE in the germline V gene. The CDR3 DNA sequence: TGTGCCAGCAGCGCCCGACAGGGGGGAACAGATGCGCAGTATTTT. Encoded protein: CASSARQGGTDAQYF.

This clonotype was picked up many times. Compared with germline, one end of the junction differs, possibly owing to a read error. This sequence joins TRBV12-3 or TRBV12-4 and TRBJ2-3, with D perhaps TRBD2 (6 bases). The CDR3 is 14 residues long. In nucleotides, the CDR3 is TGTGCCAGCAGTTTTGGGGGGAGCGGAGATGCGCAGTATTTT. It translates to CASSFGGSGDAQYF.

The chain is built from TRBV3-1 and TRBJ2-3; D is unresolved. Germline lookup yields CDR1 LGHDT and CDR2 YNNKEL (reference sequence). V was trimmed by 0 bases and J by 1 base, leaving 8 bases between them. The CDR3 length is 15 residues. The CDR3 is CASSQEARGTDTQYF. The CDR3 DNA sequence: TGTGCCAGCAGCCAAGAAGCGCGAGGCACAGATACGCAGTATTTT.

This chain uses TRBV6-2 or TRBV6-3 with TRBJ2-3; 9 bases agree with TRBD2. CDR1 MNHEY and CDR2 SVGEGT come from the germline V gene. There are 17 residues in the CDR3. J gave up 2 bases and V 1 base, and 7 bases lay outside the gene matches. The CDR3 sequence: CASSYWLSSGITDTQYF. The CDR3 DNA follows: TGTGCCAGCAGTTACTGGTTGTCTAGCGGGATCACAGATACGCAGTATTTT.

The V and J genes are TRBV15 and TRBJ1-6; the match to TRBD1 covers 7 bases. In germline, CDR1 is LNHNV, CDR2 YYDKDF (reference sequence). The CDR3 is 15 amino acids. With 0 bases clipped from V and 9 bases from J, the junction kept 5 bases outside the gene matches. Here the CDR3 reads CATSRDKGAGSPLHF. CDR3 bases: TGTGCCACCAGCAGAGATAAGGGGGCCGGTTCACCCCTCCACTTT.

This chain uses TRBV7-9 with TRBJ2-1, with TRBD1 matching over 10 bases. CDR1 is SEHNR, CDR2 FQNEAQ, per germline (reference sequence). The CDR3 extends over 17 amino acids. The junction had 13 bases not matched to a gene; V was cut back by 5 bases and J by 6 bases. The CDR3 loop reads CASSPRGLGTGVNEQFF. CDR3 nucleotides: TGTGCCAGCAGCCCTAGAGGGCTGGGGACAGGGGTCAATGAGCAGTTCTTC.

The rearrangement joins TRBV10-3 to TRBJ2-7; 9 bases fit TRBD1. The CDR3 spans 14 residues. V shed 4 bases, J shed 2 bases, and the junction held 3 bases outside the gene matches. Looked up from germline, CDR1 is ENHRY and CDR2 is SYGVKD. DNA for the CDR3: TGTGCCATCAGTGGGACAGGGGATACCTACGAGCAGTACTTC. Residues: CAISGTGDTYEQYF.

The chain links TRBV20-1 to TRBJ1-4; possibly TRBD1 for D (5 bases). The CDR3 has 17 amino acids. V gave up 3 bases and J gave up 1 base, with 18 bases separating them. CDR1 is DFQATT, CDR2 SNEGSKA, per germline (reference sequence). The CDR3 sequence is CSASLQEVLGTNEKLFF. The CDR3 region has the DNA TGCAGTGCTAGCTTACAGGAGGTCCTTGGAACTAATGAAAAACTGTTTTTT.

J is TRBJ2-3 and V is TRBV20-1, with a tentative D call TRBD2 (5 bases). Germline assignment: CDR1 DFQATT and CDR2 SNEGSKA (reference sequence). The CDR3 runs 14 residues. V shed 2 bases and J shed 0 bases, with 9 bases lying between them. The CDR3 sequence: CSARRAASTDTQYF. CDR3 DNA sequence: TGCAGTGCTAGAAGAGCGGCCAGCACAGATACGCAGTATTTT.

This clonotype showed up just a few times. The gene calls are TRBV27 and TRBJ2-7; 8 nucleotides align to TRBD1. The V segment lost 4 bases and the J segment 3 bases; nucleotides outside the gene matches: 11. This CDR3 spans 16 amino acids. The germline CDR1 and CDR2 sequences are MNHEY and SMNVEV (reference sequence). This CDR3 reads CASSSYQGATSYEQYF. The DNA for the CDR3 is TGTGCCAGCAGTTCCTACCAGGGGGCTACTAGCTACGAGCAGTACTTC.

This clonotype was recorded a few times. This rearrangement joins TRBV4-1 to TRBJ1-6, with a possible D match to TRBD1 (6 bases). CDR3 length: 14 amino acids. Germline V gene lookup returns CDR1 MGHRA and CDR2 YSYEKL. Trimming removed 3 bases from V and 8 bases from J, with 11 bases in between. CDR3 in amino acids: CASSHPDRDSPLHF. The CDR3 DNA sequence: TGCGCCAGCAGCCACCCGGACAGAGATTCACCCCTCCACTTT.

This clonotype was seen only once. The CDR3 coding sequence is TGCAGTGCCCTGACCCTTGGACTAGCGGGGGGAGGAGATACGCAGTATTTT. Protein product: CSALTLGLAGGGDTQYF. The chain carries TRBV20-1 and TRBJ2-3, with 14 bases that match TRBD2. The germline gives CDR1 DFQATT, CDR2 SNEGSKA (reference sequence). Unmatched junction bases numbered 13, after V lost 6 bases and J lost 5 bases. The CDR3 is 17 amino acids.

This clonotype was seen only a few times. This sequence joins TRBV28 and TRBJ2-5, with D perhaps given as TRBD1 or TRBD2 (7 bases each). Germline CDR1 reads MDHEN; CDR2 reads SYDVKM. The CDR3 is made up of 15 amino acids. Trimming cost V 8 bases and J 0 bases, with 16 bases left between them. CDR3 bases: TGTGCCAGCGGGAGGGGGCAGATGTACCAAGAGACCCAGTACTTC. Protein: CASGRGQMYQETQYF.

This sequence joins TRBV7-6 and TRBJ2-3; no clear D. CDR3 length equals 15 residues. V gave up 3 bases and J gave up 10 bases, with 20 bases separating them. Germline V gene lookup returns CDR1 SGHVS and CDR2 FNYEAQ. CDR3 region: CASSLAGSLTSSQYF. The DNA of the CDR3 is TGTGCCAGCAGCTTGGCTGGGTCTCTCACGTCGTCGCAGTATTTT.

The V and J genes are TRBV20-1 and TRBJ2-5, with 13 bases lining up with TRBD2. This CDR3 has 15 residues. Looked up from germline, CDR1 is DFQATT and CDR2 is SNEGSKA (reference sequence). Losses at the gene ends were 5 bases for V and 5 bases for J; bases not matched to a gene: 8. CDR3 in DNA: TGCAGTGCTCTTACTAGCGGGGGGGCCGAGGAGACCCAGTACTTC. Residues: CSALTSGGAEETQYF.

The V and J genes are TRBV7-2 and TRBJ2-1; 7 bases are shared with TRBD2. The CDR3 totals 14 residues. The V and J ends lost 5 bases and 3 bases, in that order; junction bases with no gene match: 4. Per the germline V gene, CDR1 is SGHTA and CDR2 is FQGNSA. Here the CDR3 DNA reads TGTGCCAGCAGCGAGCGGGACTTCTACAATGAGCAGTTCTTC. Translating gives CASSERDFYNEQFF.

The chain recombines TRBV5-1 with TRBJ2-4, with a weak D call TRBD1 (6 bases). The CDR3 sequence is 15 residues long. Trimming shortened V by 5 bases and J by 13 bases, and 25 bases separated the two germline ends. Germline loops: CDR1 SGHRS, CDR2 YFSETQ. Written as DNA, the CDR3 is TGCGCCAGCAGATCCTCGCAGGGGTCTTTTGGGGAGCAGTACTTC. Encoded protein: CASRSSQGSFGEQYF.

The rearrangement links TRBV25-1 to TRBJ2-7; 7 bases line up with TRBD2. Germline V gene data show CDR1 as MGHDK and CDR2 as SYGVNS. This CDR3 has 16 amino acids. Trimming took 0 bases from V and 2 from J; bases not matched to a gene: 7. The CDR3 sequence is CASSEYRSGATYEQYF. CDR3 coding DNA: TGTGCCAGCAGTGAATATCGGAGCGGGGCCACCTACGAGCAGTACTTC.

This clonotype was seen more than once but under ten times. The V gene is TRBV15, the J gene TRBJ2-5, with D possibly being TRBD2 (5 bases). CDR3 size: 16 residues. Germline V gene sequence: CDR1 LNHNV, CDR2 YYDKDF (reference sequence). V was clipped by 0 bases and J by 5 bases, with 16 bases between them. DNA of the CDR3: TGTGCCACCAGCAGAGATGTGACTACCGACAATGAGACCCAGTACTTC. It is translated as CATSRDVTTDNETQYF.